These 26 T cell receptor beta chains share one sample of origin, sequenced in a study of blood T cell repertoires in COVID-19. Here immunoSEQ multiplex PCR was the method, and the copy in TCRdb shows in-frame clones only, minus some. The data show 200,000 to 250,000 clones, roughly four fifths seen once. Source material: PBMCs or T cells enriched from blood (not recorded which). These receptors originate from a woman between 45 and 65 years old who had been exposed to COVID-19.

The chain employs TRBV30 and TRBJ1-2; 7 positions agree with TRBD1. Germline V gives CDR1 GTSNPN, CDR2 SVGIG (reference sequence). The CDR3 is 13 amino acids. V lost 0 bases, J lost 6 bases, and 4 bases stayed unmatched. The CDR3 nucleotides read TGTGCCTGGAGTGTAGACAGGGTTAATGGCTACACCTTC. As protein: CAWSVDRVNGYTF.

This rearrangement joins TRBV27 to TRBJ1-3; TRBD1 agrees at 7 bases. V gave up 3 bases and J gave up 0 bases; unmatched junction bases: 2. The CDR3 length is 15 residues. CDR1 and CDR2 (germline): MNHEY, SMNVEV (reference sequence). The CDR3 protein is CASSLTGHSGNTIYF. The CDR3, as DNA: TGTGCCAGCAGTTTGACAGGGCACTCTGGAAACACCATATATTTT.

This clone occurred once. CDR3 protein: CASSLAGGLLYNEQFF. As DNA, the CDR3 is TGTGCCAGCAGCTTAGCGGGGGGGCTGCTCTACAATGAGCAGTTCTTC. V is TRBV7-6 and J is TRBJ2-1; D may be TRBD2 (7 bases). V gave up 0 bases and J gave up 3 bases, with 12 bases separating them. This CDR3 comprises 16 residues. From germline, CDR1 is SGHVS and CDR2 FNYEAQ.

On this clone: This sample includes further DNA sequences coding for the same CDR3. The J gene is TRBJ2-2, the V gene TRBV29-1; TRBD1 matches 7 bases. With V trimmed by 7 bases and J by 3 bases, 8 bases remained unmatched. CDR1 is SQVTM, CDR2 ANQGSEA, per germline. The CDR3 is 14 amino acids. CDR3: CSAKGQGDTGELFF. CDR3 sequence (DNA): TGCAGCGCAAAAGGCCAGGGGGACACCGGGGAGCTGTTTTTT.

To note about this clone: A much larger clone sits a single nucleotide away, making a read error possible. The J gene is TRBJ1-1, the V gene TRBV5-5; D is undetermined. V gave up 4 bases and J gave up 1 base, with 8 bases separating them. The CDR3 extends over 13 amino acids. The germline CDR1 and CDR2 sequences are SGHKS and YYEKEE (reference sequence). The CDR3 region is CASSQEGNTEAFF. In DNA, the CDR3 is TGTGCCAGCAGCCAAGAGGGGAACACTGAAGCTTTCTTT.

The chain has TRBV11-2 and TRBJ2-3, with 16 bases that match TRBD2. The germline V gene has CDR1 SGHAT and CDR2 FQNNGV. This CDR3 comprises 17 residues. The junction had 10 bases not matched to a gene; V was cut back by 6 bases and J by 7 bases. This chain's CDR3 is CASSSTGTSGGGNTQYF. CDR3 DNA sequence: TGTGCCAGCAGTTCCACCGGGACTAGCGGGGGGGGGAATACGCAGTATTTT.

V is TRBV9 and J is TRBJ1-2; a weak D match, TRBD1 (6 bases). Germline-derived CDR1 and CDR2 are SGDLS and YYNGEE. This CDR3 has 14 amino acids. With 3 bases removed from V and 4 bases from J, the gap between germline ends came to 13 bases. The CDR3 sequence: CASSASGQSYGYTF. CDR3 coding DNA: TGTGCCAGCAGCGCGTCAGGACAGAGCTATGGCTACACCTTC. The variable domain in full, with the rest retrieved from reference TRBV9 and TRBJ1-2, is DSGVTQTPKHLITATGQRVTLRCSPRSGDLSVYWYQQSLDQGLQFLIQYYNGEERAKGNILERFSAQQFPDLHSELNLSSLELGDSALYFCASSASGQSYGYTFGSGTRLTVV.

The chain is built from TRBV5-6 and TRBJ1-2; weak D call: TRBD1 (5 bases). V was cut by 6 bases and J by 7 bases, with 16 bases left in between. Germline V gene data show CDR1 as SGHDT and CDR2 as YYEEEE. This CDR3 comprises 13 residues. CDR3 in amino acids: CASKGVDGAGYTF. DNA for the CDR3: TGTGCCAGCAAAGGGGTCGATGGAGCTGGCTACACCTTC.

The chain employs TRBV12-3 or TRBV12-4 and TRBJ2-5; D is perhaps TRBD1 (5 bases). V was pared by 9 bases and J by 5 bases, with 16 bases between. CDR3 length equals 13 residues. The CDR3 sequence is CASREGAGETQYF. The CDR3 DNA sequence: TGTGCCAGTCGCGAAGGGGCCGGGGAGACCCAGTACTTC.

This chain links TRBV18 with TRBJ2-2; perhaps TRBD2 as D (5 bases). Trimming shortened V by 3 bases and J by 6 bases, and 14 bases separated the two germline ends. This CDR3 has 15 amino acids. Germline CDR1 and CDR2: KGHSH and LQKENI. DNA for the CDR3: TGTGCCAGCTCACCGACACAGACTACTTCCGGGGAGCTGTTTTTT. Amino acids: CASSPTQTTSGELFF.

This clone appeared a single time. The rearrangement links TRBV7-9 to TRBJ2-3; TRBD2 matches at 7 bases. CDR3 length: 15 amino acids. The V and J ends lost 4 bases and 1 base, in that order; junction bases with no gene match: 5. Germline loops: CDR1 SEHNR, CDR2 FQNEAQ (reference sequence). The DNA for the CDR3 is TGTGCCAGCAGCTCTAGCGGTCACGGCACAGATACGCAGTATTTT. Its protein product is CASSSSGHGTDTQYF. Looking up the rest from reference TRBV7-9 and TRBJ2-3 gives the full variable domain: DTGVSQNPRHKITKRGQNVTFRCDPISEHNRLYWYRQTLGQGPEFLTYFQNEAQLEKSRLLSDRFSAERPKGSFSTLEIQRTEQGDSAMYLCASSSSGHGTDTQYFGPGTRLTVL.

The chain recombines TRBV14 with TRBJ1-3, with a tentative D call TRBD1 (6 bases). Trimming pared 5 bases from V and 0 bases from J, leaving 17 bases between. The germline V gene has CDR1 SGHDN and CDR2 FVKESK. The CDR3 spans 17 residues. CDR3 in DNA: TGTGCCAGCAGCAGCCCGACAGGCCGCGCCTCTGGAAACACCATATATTTT. Protein product: CASSSPTGRASGNTIYF.

This clone came up once. V usage is TRBV19 and J usage is TRBJ1-1, with D tentatively TRBD1 (6 bases). Germline CDR1 LNHDA, CDR2 SQIVND (reference sequence). The length of the CDR3 is 14 residues. V was cut by 0 bases and J by 5 bases, with 10 bases left in between. CDR3 region: CASSIEGRGTEAFF. CDR3 DNA: TGTGCCAGTAGTATAGAGGGCAGGGGAACTGAAGCTTTCTTT.

The J gene is TRBJ2-5, the V gene TRBV4-2; 8 bases fit TRBD2. J gave up 2 bases and V 0 bases, and 5 bases lay outside the gene matches. CDR1 and CDR2 (germline): LGHNA, YNFKEQ. CDR3 length: 16 amino acids. CDR3 protein: CASSQEGGGLQETQYF. For the CDR3, the DNA is TGTGCCAGCAGCCAAGAGGGCGGGGGGCTTCAAGAGACCCAGTACTTC.

The chain uses TRBV21-1 and TRBJ1-3; the D call in the table, TRBD1, was not verified against the DNA. TRBV21-1 constitutes a pseudogene. The CDR3 runs to 18 residues. The CDR3 nucleotides are TGTGCCAGCAGCAAAGCGCAACCGACAGGGGCTTACGGAAACACCATATATTTT. Translated: CASSKAQPTGAYGNTIYF.

This rearrangement joins TRBV6-5 to TRBJ2-7, with D possibly matching TRBD2 (6 bases). The V and J ends lost 7 bases and 6 bases respectively, with 19 bases between them. Germline CDR1 MNHEY, CDR2 SVGAGI. CDR3 length equals 14 residues. CDR3 amino acids: CASTRGTVNGEQYF. CDR3 in DNA: TGTGCCAGCACCCGGGGGACCGTAAATGGCGAGCAGTACTTC.

The J gene is TRBJ1-1, the V gene TRBV3-1 (or the pseudogene TRBV3-2), with 8 nucleotides matching TRBD1. The CDR3 is 15 amino acids. Losses at the gene ends were 5 bases for V and 1 base for J; bases not matched to a gene: 6. Germline lookup yields CDR1 LGHDT and CDR2 YNNKEL (reference sequence). The CDR3 nucleotides are TGTGCCAGCAGCTACCGGACAGGGCCGAACACTGAAGCTTTCTTT. Translated: CASSYRTGPNTEAFF.

The CDR3 nucleotides read TGTGCCAGCAGCCCAACAGGGGGGCAACTGTTTTTT. Amino acids: CASSPTGGQLFF. The V call is TRBV9, the J call TRBJ1-4, with TRBD1 matching 8 bases. The CDR3 covers 12 residues. Per germline, CDR1 SGDLS and CDR2 YYNGEE. The V segment lost 4 bases and the J segment 12 bases; nucleotides outside the gene matches: 5.

The chain has TRBV2 and TRBJ1-4; D gene ambiguous. The CDR3 runs to 12 residues. V dropped 8 bases and J dropped 7 bases, with 11 bases sitting between them. From germline, CDR1 is SNHLY and CDR2 FYNNEI. CDR3 nucleotides: TGTGCCAGCGGAGGGTCAGGTGAAAAACTGTTTTTT. It codes for CASGGSGEKLFF.

The chain employs TRBV2 and TRBJ2-7; 8 bases align to TRBD1. CDR3 length: 12 amino acids. Germline V gene data show CDR1 as SNHLY and CDR2 as FYNNEI. Losses at the gene ends were 5 bases for V and 7 bases for J; bases not matched to a gene: 4. The CDR3 sequence: CASSPTGGEQYF. The CDR3 DNA reads TGTGCCAGCAGTCCTACAGGGGGGGAGCAGTACTTC.

V usage is TRBV29-1 and J usage is TRBJ1-3; TRBD1 agrees at 9 bases. This CDR3 has 14 residues. The germline CDR1 and CDR2 sequences are SQVTM and ANQGSEA. J lost 4 bases, V lost 4 bases, and 5 bases had no gene match. CDR3: CSVGDRAEGNTIYF. In DNA, the CDR3 is TGCAGCGTTGGGGACAGGGCTGAAGGAAACACCATATATTTT.

This clone was seen more than once but under ten times. The V gene is TRBV9, the J gene TRBJ1-1, with D possibly matching TRBD1 (5 bases). The germline CDR1 and CDR2 sequences are SGDLS and YYNGEE. The V gene lost 1 base and the J gene lost 4 bases, with 17 bases spanning the gap. The CDR3 totals 16 residues. The chain's CDR3 is CASSVIGGSGGTEAFF. The CDR3 nucleotides are TGTGCCAGCAGCGTAATTGGGGGTAGCGGGGGCACTGAAGCTTTCTTT.

In this sample, this clone turned up once. This chain uses TRBV7-9 with TRBJ1-4, with D perhaps matching TRBD1 (6 bases). This CDR3 has 14 amino acids. The germline CDR1 and CDR2 sequences are SEHNR and FQNEAQ (reference sequence). Trimming shortened V by 1 base and J by 8 bases, and 11 bases separated the two germline ends. CDR3 sequence reads: CASSLGTVGEKLFF. Here the CDR3 DNA reads TGTGCCAGCAGCTTAGGGACAGTCGGAGAAAAACTGTTTTTT.

V and J are TRBV6-5 and TRBJ1-1; D is perhaps TRBD1 (5 bases). The germline V gene has CDR1 MNHEY and CDR2 SVGAGI. The CDR3 extends over 13 amino acids. V was shortened by 11 bases and J by 3 bases, with 16 bases between the two germline ends. The CDR3 reads CASLTTGYTEAFF. In DNA, the CDR3 is TGTGCCTCATTAACCACAGGTTACACTGAAGCTTTCTTT.

The chain carries TRBV7-6 and TRBJ2-1; 8 nucleotides match TRBD1. Germline V gene data show CDR1 as SGHVS and CDR2 as FNYEAQ. The CDR3 consists of 14 residues. J was trimmed by 10 bases and V by 5 bases; bases with no gene match: 10. CDR3 in amino acids: CASSPRQGLREQFF. The CDR3 DNA follows: TGTGCCAGCAGCCCACGACAGGGGCTCCGAGAGCAGTTCTTC.

The rearrangement links TRBV14 to TRBJ1-4, with D perhaps matching TRBD1 (6 bases). The ends were cut back, 5 bases at V and 4 bases at J, with 8 bases in the middle. Germline V gene lookup returns CDR1 SGHDN and CDR2 FVKESK. The CDR3 contains 13 residues. The DNA for the CDR3 is TGTGCCAGCAGCGAGGACAGTAATGAAAAACTGTTTTTT. Translation gives CASSEDSNEKLFF.